The clone carrying this T cell receptor (delta chain) was seen a handful of times. What it binds is not known. The protein TCRdb lists belongs to a much larger clone and differs from this DNA's translation at residue 9, which points to a read error; the protein shown is made from the DNA. The sample belongs to a study of γδ T cells in repeated Plasmodium falciparum infection. TCRdb fed the multiplex PCR reads to CATT. Of approximately 60,000 delta-chain clones listed, around 1.7% were seen once; the top ten hold about 15%. Vgamma9/Vdelta2+ and Vdelta2-negative gammadelta T cells were flow-sorted from PBMC for bulk sequencing. The CDR3 is 12 residues long. Trimming removed 2 bases from V and 12 bases from J, with 19 bases in between. Germline loops: CDR1 TVYSNPD, CDR2 GDNSRS (reference sequence). General study findings and limits: Donors in Mali lived in a small rural village, largely one ethnic group.

The origin of this receptor is a pool of human donors (malaria-infected and uninfected, not separated). The chain has TRDV3 and TRDJ1; tentative D call: TRDD3 (5 bases). The sequenced sample consisted of gamma-delta T cells from blood. CDR3 sequence (DNA): TGTGCCTTTGTAGCTGGGCCGAAGAAGGTCATCTTT. Its protein is CAFVAGPKKVIF. The full variable domain, completed using reference TRDV3 and TRDJ1, is CDKVTQSSPDQTVASGSEVVLLCTYDTVYSNPDLFWYRIRPDYSFQFVFYGDNSRSEGADFTQGRFSVKHILTQKAFHLVISPVRTEDSATYYCAFVAGPKKVIFGKGTRVTVEP.